The entry below describes one T cell receptor (beta chain). CDR1 is SQVTM and CDR2 is ANQGSEA in the germline V gene. The germline V and J ends were trimmed by 3 bases and 5 bases, with 11 bases remaining between them. This CDR3 is built from 12 residues. Researchers amplified the TCR beta CDR3 regions from RNA transcripts. A first-round RT-PCR of the TCR CDR3 used the HTBI primer set. TCRdb reprocessed the multiplex PCR reads via MiXCR and lists one record per CDR3 protein. The data show 490,000 or so distinct CDR3 sequences, 22% seen once. The source of the sample is a study of T cells in Graves' hyperthyroidism and ophthalmopathy. Whole-study context: Any treatment followed the collection of peripheral blood at initial diagnosis.

Sequencing was done on a sample of blood. The V gene is TRBV29-1, the J gene TRBJ2-7; D is possibly TRBD2 (6 bases). This sequence originates from a woman in her 70s with Graves' ophthalmopathy. CDR3 sequence (DNA): TGCAGCGTTGACCCCGGAGGGAACGAGCAGTACTTC. Translation: CSVDPGGNEQYF.